These 5 T cell receptor beta chains were all obtained from the same sample, sequenced in a study of T-cell reconstitution after alpha-beta-depleted transplantation in children. The authors prepared the TCRbeta library with unique molecular identifiers. TCRdb fed the PCR reads into MiXCR, producing one record per CDR3 protein. The sample records hundreds of thousands of distinct CDR3 sequences, approximately 17% being singletons. The material sequenced was PBMCs from the stem cell graft donor, taken from the stem cell graft. These receptors came from a human donor who donated a stem cell graft to a child with acute myeloid leukemia.

In this sample, this clonotype turned up a few times. The chain couples TRBV28 to TRBJ2-2; D is possibly TRBD1 (6 bases). Germline CDR1 reads MDHEN; CDR2 reads SYDVKM. Trimming took off 11 bases at V and 7 bases at J, with 11 bases between the two ends. This CDR3 has 11 amino acids. The CDR3 sequence is CALQGYGELFF. CDR3 sequence (DNA): TGTGCCCTACAGGGATACGGGGAGCTGTTTTTT.

This clonotype was counted ten times or more. The rearrangement joins TRBV7-2 to TRBJ1-5, with no clear D. The CDR3 contains 13 residues. Germline lookup yields CDR1 SGHTA and CDR2 FQGNSA. The V and J ends lost 1 base and 5 bases respectively, with 6 bases between them. The CDR3 DNA sequence: TGTGCCAGCAGCTTAGGGTGGGATCAGCCCCAGCATTTT. Protein sequence: CASSLGWDQPQHF.

This clonotype was seen many times. The chain is built from TRBV29-1 and TRBJ2-5; unclear D gene. Trimming cost V 1 base and J 5 bases, with 14 bases left between them. Germline CDR1 and CDR2: SQVTM and ANQGSEA. There are 14 residues in the CDR3. The CDR3 is CSVEGQTLGETQYF. CDR3 DNA: TGCAGCGTTGAAGGGCAGACCCTAGGGGAGACCCAGTACTTC.

This clonotype has at least ten counts. This chain uses TRBV29-1 with TRBJ1-1; D is unresolved. Germline CDR1 SQVTM, CDR2 ANQGSEA. Trimming removed 7 bases from V and 5 bases from J, with 11 bases in between. The CDR3 runs to 11 residues. The CDR3 sequence: CSADYTTEAFF. In DNA, the CDR3 is TGCAGCGCCGACTATACTACTGAAGCTTTCTTT.

This clonotype was seen a handful of times. The chain carries TRBV28 and TRBJ2-6; TRBD1 matches 8 bases. V lost 7 bases to trimming and J lost 0 bases; unmatched junction nucleotides: 8. CDR1 and CDR2 from the germline V gene are MDHEN and SYDVKM. The CDR3 has 17 amino acids. The CDR3 spells CASKGTGSLSGANVLTF. The CDR3 bases are TGTGCCAGCAAGGGGACAGGATCTCTCTCTGGGGCCAACGTCCTGACTTTC.